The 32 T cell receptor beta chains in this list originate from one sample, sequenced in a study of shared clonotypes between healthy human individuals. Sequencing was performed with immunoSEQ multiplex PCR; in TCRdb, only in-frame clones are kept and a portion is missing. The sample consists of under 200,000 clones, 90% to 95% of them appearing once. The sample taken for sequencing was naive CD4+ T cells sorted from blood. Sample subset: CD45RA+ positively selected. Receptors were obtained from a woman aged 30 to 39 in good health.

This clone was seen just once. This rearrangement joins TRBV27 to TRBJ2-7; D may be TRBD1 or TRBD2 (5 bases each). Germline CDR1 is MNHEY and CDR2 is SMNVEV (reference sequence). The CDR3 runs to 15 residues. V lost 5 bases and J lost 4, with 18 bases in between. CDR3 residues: CASSRFGTAVYEQYF. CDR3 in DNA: TGTGCCAGCAGTCGGTTCGGGACGGCTGTGTACGAGCAGTACTTC.

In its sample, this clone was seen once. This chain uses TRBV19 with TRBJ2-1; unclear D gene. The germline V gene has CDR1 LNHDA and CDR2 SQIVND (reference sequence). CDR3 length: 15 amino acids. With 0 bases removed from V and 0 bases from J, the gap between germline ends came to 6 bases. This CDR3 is CASSIEGNSYNEQFF. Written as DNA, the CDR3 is TGTGCCAGTAGTATAGAGGGGAACTCCTACAATGAGCAGTTCTTC.

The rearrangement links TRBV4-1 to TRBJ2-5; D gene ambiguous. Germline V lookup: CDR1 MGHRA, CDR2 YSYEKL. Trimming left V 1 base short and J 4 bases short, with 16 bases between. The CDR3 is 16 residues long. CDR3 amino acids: CASSQVISMQRETQYF. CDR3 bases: TGCGCCAGCAGCCAAGTTATTTCAATGCAGCGAGAGACCCAGTACTTC.

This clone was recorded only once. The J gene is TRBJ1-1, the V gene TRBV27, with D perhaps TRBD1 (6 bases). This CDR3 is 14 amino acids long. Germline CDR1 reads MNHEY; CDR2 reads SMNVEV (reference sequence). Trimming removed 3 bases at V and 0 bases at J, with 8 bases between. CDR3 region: CASSLRGVNTEAFF. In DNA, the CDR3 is TGTGCCAGCAGTTTGAGGGGGGTGAACACTGAAGCTTTCTTT.

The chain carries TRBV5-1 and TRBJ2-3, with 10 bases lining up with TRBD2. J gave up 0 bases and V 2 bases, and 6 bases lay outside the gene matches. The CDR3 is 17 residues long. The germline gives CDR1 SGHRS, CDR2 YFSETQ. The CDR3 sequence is CASSFGLTSGSTDTQYF. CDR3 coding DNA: TGCGCCAGCAGCTTCGGATTGACTAGCGGGAGCACAGATACGCAGTATTTT.

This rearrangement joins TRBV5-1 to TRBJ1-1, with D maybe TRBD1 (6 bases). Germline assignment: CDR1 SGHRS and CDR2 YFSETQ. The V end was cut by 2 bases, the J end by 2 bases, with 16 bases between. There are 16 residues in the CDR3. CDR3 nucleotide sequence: TGCGCCAGCAGCTTAATAGGCCGGGGGCGCAACACTGAAGCTTTCTTT. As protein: CASSLIGRGRNTEAFF.

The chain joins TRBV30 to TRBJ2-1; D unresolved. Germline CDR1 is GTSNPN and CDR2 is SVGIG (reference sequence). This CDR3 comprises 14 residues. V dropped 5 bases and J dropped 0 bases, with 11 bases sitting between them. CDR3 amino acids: CAWGLPSSYNEQFF. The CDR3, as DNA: TGTGCCTGGGGGCTTCCGAGCTCCTACAATGAGCAGTTCTTC. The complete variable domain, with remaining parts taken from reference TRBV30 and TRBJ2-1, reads SQTIHQWPATLVQPVGSPLSLECTVEGTSNPNLYWYRQAAGRGLQLLFYSVGIGQISSEVPQNLSASRPQDRQFILSSKKLLLSDSGFYLCAWGLPSSYNEQFFGPGTRLTVL.

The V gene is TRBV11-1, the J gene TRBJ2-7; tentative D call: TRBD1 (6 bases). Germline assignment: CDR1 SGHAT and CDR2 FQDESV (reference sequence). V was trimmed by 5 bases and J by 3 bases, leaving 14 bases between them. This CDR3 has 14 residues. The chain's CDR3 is CASSPLGQNYEQYF. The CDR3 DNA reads TGTGCCAGCAGCCCATTGGGACAAAACTACGAGCAGTACTTC.

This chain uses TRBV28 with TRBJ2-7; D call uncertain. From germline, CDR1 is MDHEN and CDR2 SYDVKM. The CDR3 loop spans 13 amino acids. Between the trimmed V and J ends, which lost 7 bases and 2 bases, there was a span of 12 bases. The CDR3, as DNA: TGTGCCAGCACCACCACCACGGCCTACGAGCAGTACTTC. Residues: CASTTTTAYEQYF.

The CDR3 here is CASSSDRGGEKLFF. Here the CDR3 DNA reads TGTGCCAGCAGCTCGGACAGGGGTGGTGAAAAACTGTTTTTT. This chain joins TRBV11-2 and TRBJ1-4; 9 bases fit TRBD1. Germline CDR1 reads SGHAT; CDR2 reads FQNNGV. The CDR3 loop spans 14 amino acids. The V segment lost 4 bases and the J segment 7 bases; nucleotides outside the gene matches: 4.

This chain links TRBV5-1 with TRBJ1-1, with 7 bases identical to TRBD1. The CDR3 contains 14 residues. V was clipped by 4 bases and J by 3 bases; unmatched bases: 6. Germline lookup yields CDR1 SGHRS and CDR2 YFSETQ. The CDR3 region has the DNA TGCGCCAGCAGCGCGGGACAGATCGACACTGAAGCTTTCTTT. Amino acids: CASSAGQIDTEAFF.

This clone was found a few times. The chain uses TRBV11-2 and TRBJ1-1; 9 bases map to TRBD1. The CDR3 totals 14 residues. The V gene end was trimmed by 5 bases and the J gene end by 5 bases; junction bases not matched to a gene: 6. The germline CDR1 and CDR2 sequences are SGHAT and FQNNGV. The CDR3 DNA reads TGTGCCAGCAGCACAGGGGGCCCAGGGACTGAAGCTTTCTTT. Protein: CASSTGGPGTEAFF.

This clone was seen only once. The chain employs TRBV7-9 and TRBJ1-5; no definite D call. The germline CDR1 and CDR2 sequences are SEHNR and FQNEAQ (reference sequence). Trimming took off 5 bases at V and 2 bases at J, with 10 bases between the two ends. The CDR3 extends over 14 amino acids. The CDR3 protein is CASSHNGGNQPQHF. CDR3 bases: TGTGCCAGCAGCCATAATGGGGGCAATCAGCCCCAGCATTTT.

The CDR3 nucleotides read TGTGCCAGCAGCGCCCGGGGACCAGCGGGCTACACCTTC. It codes for CASSARGPAGYTF. The chain links TRBV9 to TRBJ1-2, with D possibly being TRBD1 (5 bases). V was cut by 3 bases and J by 8 bases, with 14 bases left in between. Germline CDR1 SGDLS, CDR2 YYNGEE. This CDR3 has 13 residues. The complete variable domain, with remaining parts taken from reference TRBV9 and TRBJ1-2, reads DSGVTQTPKHLITATGQRVTLRCSPRSGDLSVYWYQQSLDQGLQFLIQYYNGEERAKGNILERFSAQQFPDLHSELNLSSLELGDSALYFCASSARGPAGYTFGSGTRLTVV.

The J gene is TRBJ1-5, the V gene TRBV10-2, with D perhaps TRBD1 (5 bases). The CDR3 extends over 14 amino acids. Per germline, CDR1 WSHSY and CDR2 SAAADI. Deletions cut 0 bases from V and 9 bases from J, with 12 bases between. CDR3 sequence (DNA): TGCGCCAGCAGTGAGTCTGGTGGGGGTGGGCCCCAGCATTTT. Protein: CASSESGGGGPQHF.

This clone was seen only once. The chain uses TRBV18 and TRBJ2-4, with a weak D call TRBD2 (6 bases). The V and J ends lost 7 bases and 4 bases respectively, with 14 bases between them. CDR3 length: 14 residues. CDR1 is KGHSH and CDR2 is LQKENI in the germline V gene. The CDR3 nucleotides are TGTGCCAGCTTTATGGGAGGAGCAAAAAACATTCAGTACTTC. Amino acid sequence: CASFMGGAKNIQYF.

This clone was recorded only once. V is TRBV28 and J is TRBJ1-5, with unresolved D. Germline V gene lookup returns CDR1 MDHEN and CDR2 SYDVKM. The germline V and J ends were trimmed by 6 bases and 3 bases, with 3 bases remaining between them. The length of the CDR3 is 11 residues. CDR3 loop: CASSTNQPQHF. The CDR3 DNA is TGTGCCAGCAGCACCAATCAGCCCCAGCATTTT.

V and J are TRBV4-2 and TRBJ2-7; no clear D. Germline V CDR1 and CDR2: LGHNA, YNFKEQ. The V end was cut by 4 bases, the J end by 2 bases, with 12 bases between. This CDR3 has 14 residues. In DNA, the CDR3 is TGTGCCAGCAGCCTCCCGGGTTTCCCCTACGAGCAGTACTTC. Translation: CASSLPGFPYEQYF.

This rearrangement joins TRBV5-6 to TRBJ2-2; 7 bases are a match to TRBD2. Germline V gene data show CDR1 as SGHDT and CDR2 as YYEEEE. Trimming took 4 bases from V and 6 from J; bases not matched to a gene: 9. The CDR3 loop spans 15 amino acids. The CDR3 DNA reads TGTGCCAGCAGCCGCGAGTGGGAGGGATCCGGGGAGCTGTTTTTT. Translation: CASSREWEGSGELFF.

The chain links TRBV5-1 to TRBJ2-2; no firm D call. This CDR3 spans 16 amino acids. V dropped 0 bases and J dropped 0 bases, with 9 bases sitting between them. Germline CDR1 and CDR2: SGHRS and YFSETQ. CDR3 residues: CASSLAGYANTGELFF. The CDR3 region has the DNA TGCGCCAGCAGCTTGGCCGGCTACGCGAACACCGGGGAGCTGTTTTTT.

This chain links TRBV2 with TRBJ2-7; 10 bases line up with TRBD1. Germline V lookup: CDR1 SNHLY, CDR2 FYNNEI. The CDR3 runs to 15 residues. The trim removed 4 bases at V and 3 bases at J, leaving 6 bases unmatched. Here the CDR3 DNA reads TGTGCCAGCAGTGGTACCGGGACAGGGGTCTACGAGCAGTACTTC. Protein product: CASSGTGTGVYEQYF.

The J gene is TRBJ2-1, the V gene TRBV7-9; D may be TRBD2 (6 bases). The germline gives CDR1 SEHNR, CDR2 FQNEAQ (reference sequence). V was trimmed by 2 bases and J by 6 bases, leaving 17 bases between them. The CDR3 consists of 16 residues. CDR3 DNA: TGTGCCAGCAGCTTATCCGGGAGCACCGGGGGCAATGAGCAGTTCTTC. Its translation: CASSLSGSTGGNEQFF.

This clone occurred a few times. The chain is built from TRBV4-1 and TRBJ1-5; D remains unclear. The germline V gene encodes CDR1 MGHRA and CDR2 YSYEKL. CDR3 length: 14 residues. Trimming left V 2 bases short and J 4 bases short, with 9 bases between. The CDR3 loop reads CASSQLGWNQPQHF. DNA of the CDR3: TGCGCCAGCAGCCAATTGGGCTGGAATCAGCCCCAGCATTTT.

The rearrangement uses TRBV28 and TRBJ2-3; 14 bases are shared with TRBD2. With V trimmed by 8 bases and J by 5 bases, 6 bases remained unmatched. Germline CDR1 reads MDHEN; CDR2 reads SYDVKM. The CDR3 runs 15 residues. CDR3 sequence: CASQTSGRDLDTQYF. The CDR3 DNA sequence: TGTGCCAGCCAGACTAGCGGGAGGGATCTAGATACGCAGTATTTT.

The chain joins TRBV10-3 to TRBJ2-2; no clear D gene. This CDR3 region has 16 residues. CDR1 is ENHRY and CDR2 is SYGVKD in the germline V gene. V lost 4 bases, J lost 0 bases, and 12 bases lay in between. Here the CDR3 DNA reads TGTGCCATCAGTGGTGGCAGCAGAGCGAACACCGGGGAGCTGTTTTTT. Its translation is CAISGGSRANTGELFF.

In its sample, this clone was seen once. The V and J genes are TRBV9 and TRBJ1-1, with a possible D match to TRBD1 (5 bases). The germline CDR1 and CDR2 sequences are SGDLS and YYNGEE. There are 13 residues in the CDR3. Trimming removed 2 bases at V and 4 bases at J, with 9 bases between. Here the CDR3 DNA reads TGTGCCAGCAGCGTGTCGGGGGGCACTGAAGCTTTCTTT. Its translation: CASSVSGGTEAFF.

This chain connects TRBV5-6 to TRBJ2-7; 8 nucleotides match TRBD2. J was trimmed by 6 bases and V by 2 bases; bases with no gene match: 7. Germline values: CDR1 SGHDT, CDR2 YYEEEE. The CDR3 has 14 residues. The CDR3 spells CASSLRGRFSEQYF. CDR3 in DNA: TGTGCCAGCAGCTTACGCGGGAGGTTCTCCGAGCAGTACTTC.

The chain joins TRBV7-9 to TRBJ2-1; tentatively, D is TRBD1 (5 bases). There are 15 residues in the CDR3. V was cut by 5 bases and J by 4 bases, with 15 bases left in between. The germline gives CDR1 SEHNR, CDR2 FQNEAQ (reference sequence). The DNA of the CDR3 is TGTGCCAGCAGCAGAGACAGCTTGGTATACAATGAGCAGTTCTTC. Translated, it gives CASSRDSLVYNEQFF.

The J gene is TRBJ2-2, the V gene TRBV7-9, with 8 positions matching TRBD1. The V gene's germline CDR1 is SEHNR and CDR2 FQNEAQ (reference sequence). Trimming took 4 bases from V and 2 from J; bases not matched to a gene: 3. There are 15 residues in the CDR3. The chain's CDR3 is CASSWTGTNTGELFF. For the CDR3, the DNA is TGTGCCAGCAGCTGGACAGGGACTAACACCGGGGAGCTGTTTTTT.

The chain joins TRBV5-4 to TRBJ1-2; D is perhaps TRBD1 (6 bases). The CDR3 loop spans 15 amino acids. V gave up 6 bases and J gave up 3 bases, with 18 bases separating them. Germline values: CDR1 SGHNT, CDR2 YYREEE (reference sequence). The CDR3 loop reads CASTFGGRGDYGYTF. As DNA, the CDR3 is TGTGCCAGCACCTTTGGGGGAAGGGGGGACTATGGCTACACCTTC.

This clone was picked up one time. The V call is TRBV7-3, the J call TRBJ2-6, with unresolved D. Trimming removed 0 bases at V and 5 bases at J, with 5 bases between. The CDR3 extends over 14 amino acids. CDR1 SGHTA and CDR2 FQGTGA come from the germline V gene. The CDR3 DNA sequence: TGTGCCAGCAGCTTAACTATACGGGCCAACGTCCTGACTTTC. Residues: CASSLTIRANVLTF.

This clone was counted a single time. CDR3 in DNA: TGTGCCACAGAAGCCAAGGGGCTGAACACTGAAGCTTTCTTT. This gives the protein CATEAKGLNTEAFF. V usage is TRBV15 and J usage is TRBJ1-1; weak D call: TRBD1 (5 bases). CDR3 length equals 14 residues. The germline V and J ends were trimmed by 9 bases and 0 bases, with 14 bases remaining between them. The V gene's germline CDR1 is LNHNV and CDR2 YYDKDF (reference sequence).